The 21 T cell receptor beta chains below all came from one sample that was sequenced in a study of neurological immune-mediated disorders. TCRdb independently ran MiXCR on the 5' RACE reads; one entry per CDR3 protein. Seen here are tens of thousands of distinct CDR3 sequences, 3% to 4% observed once, and the top ten hold around 3.8%. Sequenced: PBMCs. The origin of the receptors is a man aged 40-55 years with multiple sclerosis.

In its sample, this clonotype was seen many times. V gene TRBV12-3 or TRBV12-4 combines with J gene TRBJ2-5; D not resolved. The V and J ends lost 5 bases and 7 bases respectively, with 8 bases between them. CDR3 length equals 11 residues. In DNA, the CDR3 is TGTGCCAGCAGTCTGTCCCGGACCCAGTACTTC. Translation: CASSLSRTQYF.

This clonotype was seen ten or more times. The chain combines TRBV20-1 with TRBJ2-1; D possibly uses TRBD1 or TRBD2 (5 bases each). V was clipped by 7 bases and J by 2 bases, with 12 bases between them. Germline values: CDR1 DFQATT, CDR2 SNEGSKA (reference sequence). The CDR3 is made up of 13 amino acids. The CDR3 nucleotides read TGCAGTGGGGATATGGGGGCCTACAATGAGCAGTTCTTC. Translation: CSGDMGAYNEQFF.

This clonotype was seen ten or more times. The V call is TRBV20-1, the J call TRBJ2-1; D is undetermined. V was trimmed by 3 bases and J by 4 bases, leaving 16 bases between them. This CDR3 region has 15 residues. Germline CDR1 and CDR2: DFQATT and SNEGSKA (reference sequence). The CDR3 loop is CSASWVRLNYNEQFF. Written as DNA, the CDR3 is TGCAGTGCTAGTTGGGTCAGGCTTAATTACAATGAGCAGTTCTTC.

This clonotype was detected ten times or more. The V gene is TRBV11-1, the J gene TRBJ2-1, with TRBD2 identical over 9 bases. CDR1 is SGHAT, CDR2 FQDESV, per germline (reference sequence). Trimming at V came to 2 bases and at J to 7 bases, leaving 6 bases not matched to a gene. CDR3 length equals 15 residues. The DNA for the CDR3 is TGTGCCAGCAGCTTAAGGCGGGAGGGGAAGAATGAGCAGTTCTTC. This sequence encodes CASSLRREGKNEQFF.

The sample holds many counts of this clonotype. The genes are TRBV7-2 and TRBJ2-5; 7 nucleotides align to TRBD1. V trimming: 1 base; J trimming: 7 bases; junction bases outside the gene matches: 6. CDR1 is SGHTA and CDR2 is FQGNSA in the germline V gene. The CDR3 runs to 14 residues. The CDR3 region is CASSLGQGIGTQYF. CDR3 coding DNA: TGTGCCAGCAGCTTAGGACAGGGTATTGGGACCCAGTACTTC.

This clonotype was seen many times. The chain combines TRBV20-1 with TRBJ1-2; no firm D call. The CDR3 totals 12 residues. The germline V and J ends were trimmed by 7 bases and 0 bases, with 9 bases remaining between them. The germline V gene has CDR1 DFQATT and CDR2 SNEGSKA (reference sequence). CDR3 DNA: TGCAGTGTGGTCAAGCCTAACTATGGCTACACCTTC. It translates to CSVVKPNYGYTF.

This clonotype showed up many times. The CDR3 DNA is TGTGCCAGCAGCTTGGGGGCGGATGGAGAGCAGTACTTC. It codes for CASSLGADGEQYF. V and J are TRBV5-6 and TRBJ2-7; no reliable D call. Looked up from germline, CDR1 is SGHDT and CDR2 is YYEEEE. Trimming pared 0 bases from V and 7 bases from J, leaving 11 bases between. The CDR3 spans 13 residues.

Ten or more counts support this clonotype. The rearrangement links TRBV3-1 to TRBJ2-1; 7 bases agree with TRBD1. Germline V lookup: CDR1 LGHDT, CDR2 YNNKEL (reference sequence). The CDR3 totals 14 residues. V was clipped by 3 bases and J by 12 bases; unmatched bases: 11. This CDR3 reads CASSQTTGIGGQFF. The CDR3 bases are TGTGCCAGCAGCCAGACGACAGGGATAGGAGGGCAGTTCTTC.

Only a few counts were recorded for this clonotype. This sequence joins TRBV2 and TRBJ1-2, with 12 nucleotides matching TRBD1. This CDR3 is 15 amino acids long. Germline V lookup: CDR1 SNHLY, CDR2 FYNNEI. Trimming at V came to 0 bases and at J to 7 bases, leaving 3 bases not matched to a gene. CDR3 amino acids: CASSEAGQGAPGYTF. DNA of the CDR3: TGTGCCAGCAGTGAAGCGGGACAGGGGGCGCCTGGCTACACCTTC. The full variable domain, rest sourced from reference TRBV2 and TRBJ1-2, is EPEVTQTPSHQVTQMGQEVILRCVPISNHLYFYWYRQILGQKVEFLVSFYNNEISEKSEIFDDQFSVERPDGSNFTLKIRSTKLEDSAMYFCASSEAGQGAPGYTFGSGTRLTVV.

At least ten counts were recorded for this clonotype. The rearrangement links TRBV5-6 to TRBJ1-5; D unclear. The germline V gene encodes CDR1 SGHDT and CDR2 YYEEEE. The CDR3 is made up of 15 amino acids. V gave up 1 base and J gave up 0 bases, with 8 bases separating them. The CDR3: CASSLRDYSNQPQHF. The CDR3 region has the DNA TGTGCCAGCAGCTTGAGAGATTATAGCAATCAGCCCCAGCATTTT. Full variable domain (outside the CDR3, taken from reference TRBV5-6 and TRBJ1-5): DAGVTQSPTHLIKTRGQQVTLRCSPKSGHDTVSWYQQALGQGPQFIFQYYEEEERQRGNFPDRFSGHQFPNYSSELNVNALLLGDSALYLCASSLRDYSNQPQHFGDGTRLSIL.

This clonotype was counted at least ten times. V usage is TRBV18 and J usage is TRBJ1-1; 8 bases agree with TRBD1. The V gene end was trimmed by 8 bases and the J gene end by 3 bases; junction bases not matched to a gene: 5. This CDR3 spans 13 amino acids. The germline V gene encodes CDR1 KGHSH and CDR2 LQKENI. The CDR3 DNA reads as TGTGCCAGCGCAGGGGGCGCTTACACTGAAGCTTTCTTT. Translation gives CASAGGAYTEAFF.

At least ten counts were recorded for this clonotype. The chain joins TRBV11-2 to TRBJ1-5; D is perhaps TRBD1 (5 bases). The CDR3 is 15 residues long. The V end lost 1 base, the J end lost 7 bases, and 14 bases lay between the germline ends. The germline gives CDR1 SGHAT, CDR2 FQNNGV. CDR3 amino acids: CASSLVGGLGQPQHF. The CDR3 DNA is TGTGCCAGCAGCTTAGTTGGGGGATTGGGGCAGCCCCAGCATTTT.

This clonotype was picked up a small number of times. The junction departs from the called germline gene at one end, perhaps through a read error. The J gene is TRBJ1-6, the V gene TRBV10-2; the D is unclear. CDR1 is WSHSY, CDR2 SAAADI, per germline. The CDR3 extends over 16 amino acids. The DNA for the CDR3 is TGCGCCAGCAGCTCGGACGGGAGCTCCTATAATTCAACCCTCAACTTT. This translates into CASSSDGSSYNSTLNF.

This clonotype was detected many times. This sequence joins TRBV7-2 and TRBJ1-2; 7 bases map to TRBD1. The CDR3 is 14 residues long. V dropped 5 bases and J dropped 3; count of bases not matched to a gene: 6. CDR1 and CDR2 (germline): SGHTA, FQGNSA. The CDR3 DNA is TGTGCCAGCAGCGGCCGGACAGGCTACTATGGCTACACCTTC. The encoded protein is CASSGRTGYYGYTF.

This clonotype occurred many times. The chain carries TRBV20-1 and TRBJ1-1; the match to TRBD1 covers 9 bases. After removal of 5 bases from V and 5 bases from J, the junction contained 3 bases not matched to a gene. This CDR3 has 12 residues. Germline values: CDR1 DFQATT, CDR2 SNEGSKA (reference sequence). In DNA form, the CDR3 reads TGCAGTGCTTCGGACAGGGGTACTGAAGCTTTCTTT. As protein: CSASDRGTEAFF.

This clonotype has ten or more counts. A much larger clone lies one base from this, so it may be a read error. The chain carries TRBV20-1 and TRBJ2-7; TRBD1 is a possible D gene (5 bases). V was trimmed by 7 bases and J by 7 bases, leaving 20 bases between them. The germline CDR1 and CDR2 sequences are DFQATT and SNEGSKA (reference sequence). The CDR3 is made up of 13 amino acids. For the CDR3, the DNA is TGCAGTGTTGAGATGGCAGGGTCGGAAGAGCAGTACTTC. Encoded protein: CSVEMAGSEEQYF.

V gene TRBV7-6 combines with J gene TRBJ2-2, with D possibly matching TRBD1 (5 bases). V lost 0 bases, J lost 2 bases, and 10 bases lay in between. The CDR3 covers 16 residues. Germline V lookup: CDR1 SGHVS, CDR2 FNYEAQ. As DNA, the CDR3 is TGTGCCAGCAGCTTAGCGGCCAGGGCCAACACCGGGGAGCTGTTTTTT. Protein product: CASSLAARANTGELFF.

This clonotype appeared a few times. The chain joins TRBV7-9 to TRBJ2-3; tentatively, D is TRBD2 (6 bases). This CDR3 is built from 12 residues. Trimming shortened V by 5 bases and J by 6 bases, and 9 bases separated the two germline ends. CDR1 is SEHNR and CDR2 is FQNEAQ in the germline V gene (reference sequence). This chain's CDR3 is CASSRELDTQYF. CDR3 coding DNA: TGTGCCAGCAGCCGGGAGTTGGATACGCAGTATTTT.

This clonotype was detected ten times or more. V is TRBV5-1 and J is TRBJ2-7, with 7 positions matching TRBD1. Looked up from germline, CDR1 is SGHRS and CDR2 is YFSETQ. This CDR3 contains 13 residues. V trimming: 7 bases; J trimming: 1 base; junction bases outside the gene matches: 5. The DNA of the CDR3 is TGCGCCAGCGCGACAGGGTTGTCCTACGAGCAGTACTTC. Encoded protein: CASATGLSYEQYF.

This clonotype was counted many times. The chain combines TRBV5-1 with TRBJ1-1; a possible D gene is TRBD1 (5 bases). The CDR3 sequence is 13 residues long. V lost 7 bases to trimming and J lost 1 base, with 11 bases between them. Germline lookup yields CDR1 SGHRS and CDR2 YFSETQ. DNA of the CDR3: TGCGCCAGCCGGGAGACAGCGAACACTGAAGCTTTCTTT. This codes for CASRETANTEAFF.

This clonotype has a count of ten or more. V is TRBV29-1 and J is TRBJ2-3; D remains unclear. Trimming removed 2 bases at V and 5 bases at J, with 5 bases between. This CDR3 comprises 11 residues. The germline V gene has CDR1 SQVTM and CDR2 ANQGSEA. The CDR3 DNA sequence: TGCAGCGTTGAAAAAGAAGATACGCAGTATTTT. Translated: CSVEKEDTQYF.